A few counts support the clone carrying this T cell receptor beta chain. The sample originates from a study of blood T cell repertoires in COVID-19. On the study more broadly: The United States, Italy and Spain provided the acute and convalescent COVID-19 samples.

Measured with immunoSEQ multiplex PCR; TCRdb has only the in-frame clones, and not every one. The sample shows more than 200,000 clones, around 86% of them seen only once. V lost 4 bases and J 6 bases, leaving 21 bases between the germline ends. Germline V gene lookup returns CDR1 MNHNS and CDR2 SASEGT. This CDR3 comprises 16 residues. V and J are TRBV6-1 and TRBJ2-5, with a weak D call TRBD2 (6 bases). This clonotype was obtained from a woman at least 80 years old with COVID-19, enrolled during active disease. The sample taken for sequencing was peripheral blood. This CDR3 is CASSVGGTGVPKTQYF. Written as DNA, the CDR3 is TGTGCCAGCAGTGTTGGGGGGACGGGGGTCCCGAAGACCCAGTACTTC.